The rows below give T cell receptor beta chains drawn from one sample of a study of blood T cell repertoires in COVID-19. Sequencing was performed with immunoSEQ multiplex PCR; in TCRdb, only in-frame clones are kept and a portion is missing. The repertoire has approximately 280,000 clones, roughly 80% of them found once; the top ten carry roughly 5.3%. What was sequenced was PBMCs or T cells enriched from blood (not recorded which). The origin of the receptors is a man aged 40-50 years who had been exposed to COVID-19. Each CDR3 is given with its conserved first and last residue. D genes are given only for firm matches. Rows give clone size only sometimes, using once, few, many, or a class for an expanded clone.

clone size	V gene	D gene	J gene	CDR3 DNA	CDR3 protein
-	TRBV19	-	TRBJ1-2	TGTGCCAGTAGTAAGGGGCTTGACCTGGGGTATGGCTACACCTTC	CASSKGLDLGYGYTF
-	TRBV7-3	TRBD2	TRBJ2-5	TGTGCCAGCAGCGGACTAGCGGGAGAAACCCAGTACTTC	CASSGLAGETQYF
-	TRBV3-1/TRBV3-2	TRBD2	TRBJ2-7	TGTGCCAGCAGCCAAGGGACTAGCTCCTACGAGCAGTACTTC	CASSQGTSSYEQYF
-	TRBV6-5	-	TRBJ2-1	TGTGCCAGCAGAGACACCTGGGCTGAGTTCTTC	CASRDTWAEFF
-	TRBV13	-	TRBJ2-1	TGTGCCTCCAATCGAGCTTACAATGAGCAGTTCTTC	CASNRAYNEQFF
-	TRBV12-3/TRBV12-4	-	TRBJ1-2	TGTGCCAGCAGTTTACATACGGGGGGCTACACCTTC	CASSLHTGGYTF
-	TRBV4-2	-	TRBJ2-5	TGTGCCAGCAGCCAAGTCCCCGGGAGTGAGGGGGAGACCCAGTACTTC	CASSQVPGSEGETQYF
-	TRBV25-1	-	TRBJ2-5	TGTGCCAGCAGTGAATTGGGAGGCTCTACCCTGGGGGAGACCCAGTACTTC	CASSELGGSTLGETQYF
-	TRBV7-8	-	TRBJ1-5	TGTGCCAGCAGCTTATCGGGCGGACGCGGGGGACAGCCCCAGCATTTT	CASSLSGGRGGQPQHF
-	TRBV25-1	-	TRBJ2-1	TGTGCCAGCAGGGGAAACGGAGCGGAGAATTGGCTAAATGGGTTCTTC	CASRGNGAENWLNGFF
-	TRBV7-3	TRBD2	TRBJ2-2	TGTGCCAGCCGCGGGGGGAGCACCGGGGAGCTGTTTTTT	CASRGGSTGELFF
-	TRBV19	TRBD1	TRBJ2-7	TGTGCCAGTAGTATATCCTGGACAGGCGAGCAGTACTTC	CASSISWTGEQYF
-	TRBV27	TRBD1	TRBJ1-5	TGTGCCAGCAGTTTCTCCACGACAGGGGCAAATCAGCCCCAGCATTTT	CASSFSTTGANQPQHF
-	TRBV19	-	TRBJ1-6	TGTGCCAGTAGTTTACAGGTGGATTCACCCCTCCACTTT	CASSLQVDSPLHF
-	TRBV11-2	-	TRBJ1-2	TGTGCCAGCAGCATTAGTACCCTCGGGGGGGCTGGCTACACCTTC	CASSISTLGGAGYTF
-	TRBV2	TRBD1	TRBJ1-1	TGTGCCAGCAGGGGACAGCTTATGAACACTGAAGCTTTCTTT	CASRGQLMNTEAFF
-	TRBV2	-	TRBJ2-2	TGTGCCAGTAACAGGGCTCCGAACACCGGGGAGCTGTTTTTT	CASNRAPNTGELFF
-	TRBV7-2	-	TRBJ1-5	TGTGCCAGCAGTCCAAAGACAGGACTGTGGGGACAGCCCCAGCATTTT	CASSPKTGLWGQPQHF
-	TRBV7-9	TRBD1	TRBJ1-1	TGTGCCAGCAGCCCGGGACAGCCGCCTGGGGCTGAAGCTTTCTTT	CASSPGQPPGAEAFF
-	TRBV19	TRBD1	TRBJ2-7	TGTGCCAGTAGTATAGGGGACAGCTCCTACGAGCAGTACTTC	CASSIGDSSYEQYF
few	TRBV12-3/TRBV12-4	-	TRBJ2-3	TGTGCCAGCAGTTTAGGCCCTCTAGTGCCGTCAAGTTTT	CASSLGPLVPSSF
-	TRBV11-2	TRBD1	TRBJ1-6	TGTGCCAGCAGCTTAGAGGGACAGACAAATTCACCCCTCCACTTT	CASSLEGQTNSPLHF
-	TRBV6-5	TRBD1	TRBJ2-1	TGTGCCAGCAATACAGGTGGGACAGGGGGCACGGAGCAGTTCTTC	CASNTGGTGGTEQFF
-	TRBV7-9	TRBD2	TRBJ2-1	TGTGCCAGCAGCACGACTAGGGAGGGGCAGTTCTTC	CASSTTREGQFF
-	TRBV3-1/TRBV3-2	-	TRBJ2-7	TGTGCCAGCAGCCAAGTTCCCAGGGCAGCCGCCGAGCAGTACTTC	CASSQVPRAAAEQYF
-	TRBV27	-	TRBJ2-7	TGTGCCAGCAGTTTTGATCCGGGGTACGAGCAGTACTTC	CASSFDPGYEQYF
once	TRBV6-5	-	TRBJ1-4	TGTGCCAGCATGCGGGAAGATCGGGAAAAACTGTTTTTT	CASMREDREKLFF
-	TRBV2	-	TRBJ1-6	TGTGCCAGCACCACGGACAGACCCGGTAATTCACCCCTCCACTTT	CASTTDRPGNSPLHF
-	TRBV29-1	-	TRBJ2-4	TGCAGCGTTGAACAGGGCGGTGGAAACATTCAGTACTTC	CSVEQGGGNIQYF
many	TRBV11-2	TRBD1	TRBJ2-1	TGTGCCAGCAGCACCCGGGACAGGGGGCTGGACAATGAGCAGTTCTTC	CASSTRDRGLDNEQFF
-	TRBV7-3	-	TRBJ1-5	TGTGCCAGCAGCTTTGAGGAGGGACAGCCCCAGCATTTT	CASSFEEGQPQHF
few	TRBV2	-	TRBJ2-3	TGTGCCAGCAAATCTACAGATACGCAGTATTTT	CASKSTDTQYF
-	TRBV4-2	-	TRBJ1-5	TGTGCCAGCAGATCCGACACGAATAGCAATCAGCCCCAGCATTTT	CASRSDTNSNQPQHF
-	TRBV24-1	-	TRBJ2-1	TGTGCCACCAGTGATTTGCCCAGGGCAGAGAGCTCCTACAATGAGCAGTTCTTC	CATSDLPRAESSYNEQFF
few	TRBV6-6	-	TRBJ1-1	TGTGCCAGCAGTTCGACAGGAAGAGAAGCTTTCTTT	CASSSTGREAFF
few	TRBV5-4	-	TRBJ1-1	TGTGCCAGCAGCCTAGCTAAGAACACTGAAGCTTTCTTT	CASSLAKNTEAFF
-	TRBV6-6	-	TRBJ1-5	TGTGCCAGCAGTTATCGGTCTGGGGCCGATCAGCCCCAGCATTTT	CASSYRSGADQPQHF
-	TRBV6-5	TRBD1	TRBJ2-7	TGTGCCAGCAGTCCCGGGACAGAGCTCGACGAGCAGTACTTC	CASSPGTELDEQYF
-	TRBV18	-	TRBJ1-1	TGTGCCAGCTCCCTGCGGACAGAGAACACTGAAGCTTTCTTT	CASSLRTENTEAFF
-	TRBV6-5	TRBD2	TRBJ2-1	TGTGCCAGCAGTTTAGCGGGAGCCCCGGACAATGAGCAGTTCTTC	CASSLAGAPDNEQFF
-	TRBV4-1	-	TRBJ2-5	TGCGCCAGCAGCCAACCCCGGGCGGGACCCCAAGAGACCCAGTACTTC	CASSQPRAGPQETQYF
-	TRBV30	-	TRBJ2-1	TGTGCCTGGATTTCCCACGTTAGGGGGGGTTTCTTC	CAWISHVRGGFF
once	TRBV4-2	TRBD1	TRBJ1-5	TGTGCCAGCAGACAAGGACAGGATAGCAATCAGCCCCAGCATTTT	CASRQGQDSNQPQHF
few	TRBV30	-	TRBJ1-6	TGTGCCTGGAGTGCCGACGGCAGGGGATTTTCACCCCTCCACTTT	CAWSADGRGFSPLHF
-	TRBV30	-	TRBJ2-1	TGTGCCTGGAGTGTATTCGGAGGGGATGAGCAGTTCTTC	CAWSVFGGDEQFF
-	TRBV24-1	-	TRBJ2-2	TGTGCCACCAGTGGTATACATTTCGGGGAGCTGTTTTTT	CATSGIHFGELFF
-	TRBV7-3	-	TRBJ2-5	TGTGCCAGCAGCTTACAGGGGACATCGACGGGGGAGACCCAGTACTTC	CASSLQGTSTGETQYF
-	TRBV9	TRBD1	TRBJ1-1	TGTGCCAGCGGCGGCTCCCGGACAGGAATTAACACTGAAGCTTTCTTT	CASGGSRTGINTEAFF
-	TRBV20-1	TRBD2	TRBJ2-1	TGCAGTGCTAGAGATAGCGGGAGGGGGTTCTTC	CSARDSGRGFF